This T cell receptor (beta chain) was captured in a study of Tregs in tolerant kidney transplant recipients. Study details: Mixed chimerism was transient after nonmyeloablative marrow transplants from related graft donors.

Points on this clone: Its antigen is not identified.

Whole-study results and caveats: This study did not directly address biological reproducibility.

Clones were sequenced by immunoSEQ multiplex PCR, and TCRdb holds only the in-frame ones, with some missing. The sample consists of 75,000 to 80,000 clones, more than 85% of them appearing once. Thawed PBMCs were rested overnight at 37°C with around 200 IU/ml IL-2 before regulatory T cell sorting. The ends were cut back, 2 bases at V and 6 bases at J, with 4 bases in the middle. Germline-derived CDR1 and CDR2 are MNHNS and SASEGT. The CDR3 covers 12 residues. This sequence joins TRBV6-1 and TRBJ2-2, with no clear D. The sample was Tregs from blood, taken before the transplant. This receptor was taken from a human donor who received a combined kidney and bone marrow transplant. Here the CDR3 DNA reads TGTGCCAGCAGTGAACAGGCCGGGGAGCTGTTTTTT. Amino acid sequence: CASSEQAGELFF.